Sequencing of this T cell receptor (beta chain) was carried out in a study of T-cell memory formation after mild COVID-19. TCRdb reprocessed the 5' RACE reads via MiXCR and lists one record per CDR3 protein. Among approximately 300,000 distinct CDR3 sequences listed, about 15% were seen once. This clonotype was found a few times. What it recognizes is unknown. Study conclusions and caveats: A second wave of clones peaked on day 37, and their SARS-CoV-2 specificity went unconfirmed. Balance between CD4 and CD8 was seen in clones contracting day 15 to 85, and a CD4+ lean was seen in later expanders.

Per germline, CDR1 SGHTA and CDR2 FQGNSA. CDR3 length equals 15 residues. V was clipped by 5 bases and J by 0 bases, with 13 bases between them. Sequencing was done on a sample of PBMCs or a T cell subset sorted from them (not recorded which). V is TRBV7-2 and J is TRBJ1-2, with D unclear. This sequence originates from a man aged 18 to 29 who had mild COVID-19 (a few samples of this study predate the infection). Cell type and time point are not known. The CDR3 region has the DNA TGTGCCAGCAGCCTTGCAGTACTGACTAACTATGGCTACACCTTC. Translation gives CASSLAVLTNYGYTF.